This T cell receptor beta chain derives from a study of response to subunit inactivated influenza vaccine. The study, taken as a whole, reports: The authors proposed limited new T cell recruitment per seasonal influenza vaccination.

CDR1 and CDR2 from the germline V gene are SQVTM and ANQGSEA. This CDR3 is built from 12 residues. V was pared by 1 base and J by 4 bases, with 0 bases of the junction left unmatched. MiXCR was run by TCRdb on the RT-PCR reads, yielding one entry per CDR3 protein. The sample has roughly 780,000 distinct CDR3 sequences, around a sixth seen once. This clonotype was picked up many times. What it binds is not known. The sequence came from a man between 45 and 60 years old who received an inactivated influenza vaccine. Specimen: PBMCs from blood, collected roughly 5 days after vaccination. V is TRBV29-1 and J is TRBJ2-5; TRBD1 agrees at 7 bases. The CDR3 coding sequence is TGCAGCGTTGAAGCAGGGGGAGAGACCCAGTACTTC. Protein: CSVEAGGETQYF.